This T cell receptor (beta chain) was captured in a study of CD8+CD57+ T cells in acquired aplastic anemia. This clonotype was picked up many times. Patients chosen for sequencing had shown CD8+CD57+ cell expansion by flow cytometry. According to the study, genomic DNA was the template for TCR beta VDJ and CDR3 profiling. TCRdb itself ran the reads through MiXCR, one entry per CDR3 protein. Of about 160,000 distinct CDR3 sequences listed, about 50% are singletons. The specimen sequenced was sorted CD4+, CD8+, or CD8+CD57+ T cells (not recorded which) from PBMCs. This receptor was taken from a human donor with aplastic anemia.

CDR3 sequence (DNA): TGTGCCAGCAGCTTAGCGGTTCAGCGGGAGCCCTACGAGCAGTACTTC. This gives the protein CASSLAVQREPYEQYF. The chain recombines TRBV7-6 with TRBJ2-7; 8 nucleotides align to TRBD2. The CDR3 covers 16 residues. V dropped 0 bases and J dropped 2; count of bases not matched to a gene: 6. Germline assignment: CDR1 SGHVS and CDR2 FNYEAQ.